This passage covers 21 T cell receptor beta chains from one sample sequenced in a study of blood T cell repertoires in COVID-19. This table comes from immunoSEQ multiplex PCR, and its TCRdb copy is limited to in-frame clones, with some not included. The repertoire has roughly 100,000 clones, approximately 83% of them found once; the top ten carry around 3.9%. Specimen: peripheral blood. Every receptor here comes from a man aged 50 to 59 with acute or convalescent COVID-19.

The rearrangement joins TRBV7-9 to TRBJ1-1; D possibly corresponds to TRBD1 (5 bases). The CDR3 is 15 residues long. The germline CDR1 and CDR2 sequences are SEHNR and FQNEAQ (reference sequence). Trimming left V 5 bases short and J 0 bases short, with 13 bases between. CDR3 protein: CASSPTGAMNTEAFF. In DNA form, the CDR3 reads TGTGCCAGCAGCCCAACAGGAGCGATGAACACTGAAGCTTTCTTT.

The CDR3 coding sequence is TGTGCCAGCAGCACACTTTGCACAGGGCAAGAGACCCAGTACTTC. Translation: CASSTLCTGQETQYF. The V and J genes are TRBV21-1 and TRBJ2-5; the listed D gene, TRBD1, was not tested against the DNA. TRBV21-1 is assigned pseudogene status. CDR3 length equals 15 residues.

The chain joins TRBV5-4 to TRBJ1-6; D is undetermined. Trimming pared 0 bases from V and 8 bases from J, leaving 6 bases between. CDR3 size: 13 residues. Germline CDR1 and CDR2: SGHNT and YYREEE (reference sequence). CDR3 sequence: CASSLGQDSPLHF. Here the CDR3 DNA reads TGTGCCAGCAGCTTGGGTCAGGATTCACCCCTCCACTTT.

The genes are TRBV30 and TRBJ1-2; 7 bases are shared with TRBD1. The CDR3 length is 12 residues. The germline V gene encodes CDR1 GTSNPN and CDR2 SVGIG (reference sequence). J lost 2 bases, V lost 3 bases, and 0 bases had no gene match. The CDR3 DNA reads TGTGCCTGGAGGACAGGGAACTATGGCTACACCTTC. Protein sequence: CAWRTGNYGYTF. Variable domain in full (rest from reference TRBV30 and TRBJ1-2): SQTIHQWPATLVQPVGSPLSLECTVEGTSNPNLYWYRQAAGRGLQLLFYSVGIGQISSEVPQNLSASRPQDRQFILSSKKLLLSDSGFYLCAWRTGNYGYTFGSGTRLTVV.

The chain employs TRBV24-1 and TRBJ2-7; D not certain. Germline V lookup: CDR1 KGHDR, CDR2 SFDVKD. The CDR3 runs 12 residues. V was pared by 4 bases and J by 6 bases, with 9 bases between. Here the CDR3 reads CATSDRGVEQYF. CDR3 DNA sequence: TGTGCCACCAGTGACCGAGGAGTCGAGCAGTACTTC.

This clone has a single count. This chain connects TRBV30 to TRBJ1-1; 10 bases align to TRBD1. V was pared by 6 bases and J by 4 bases, with 5 bases of the junction left unmatched. The CDR3 has 13 amino acids. Germline CDR1 GTSNPN, CDR2 SVGIG (reference sequence). CDR3 amino acids: CACKGTGVTEAFF. The CDR3 DNA reads as TGTGCCTGTAAAGGGACAGGGGTCACTGAAGCTTTCTTT.

The chain has TRBV5-1 and TRBJ2-5, with D maybe TRBD2 (6 bases). This CDR3 has 15 amino acids. Trimming stripped 3 bases from V and 2 bases from J, with 14 bases between. Germline V gene data show CDR1 as SGHRS and CDR2 as YFSETQ. This CDR3 is CASSSQARGQETQYF. Here the CDR3 DNA reads TGCGCCAGCAGCTCTCAAGCCCGGGGGCAAGAGACCCAGTACTTC.

The genes are TRBV28 and TRBJ1-5, with 7 bases identical to TRBD1. Per germline, CDR1 MDHEN and CDR2 SYDVKM. V shed 3 bases, J shed 2 bases, and the junction held 4 bases outside the gene matches. This CDR3 contains 15 residues. The CDR3 spells CASSFTGTGNQPQHF. CDR3 bases: TGTGCCAGCAGTTTCACCGGGACAGGCAATCAGCCCCAGCATTTT.

V and J are TRBV11-3 and TRBJ1-2; unclear D gene. Trimming took off 1 base at V and 5 bases at J, with 5 bases between the two ends. Germline CDR1 SGHNT, CDR2 YENEEA. This CDR3 comprises 12 residues. The CDR3 is CASSLGEYGYTF. The CDR3 region has the DNA TGTGCCAGCAGCTTAGGGGAGTATGGCTACACCTTC.

The V and J genes are TRBV6-5 and TRBJ2-7; weak D call: TRBD2 (5 bases). The CDR3 spans 14 residues. CDR1 and CDR2 from the germline V gene are MNHEY and SVGAGI. Between the trimmed V and J ends, which lost 7 bases and 0 bases, there was a span of 13 bases. CDR3 nucleotides: TGTGCCAGCAAAAGGACGGGGAGCTCCTACGAGCAGTACTTC. It encodes CASKRTGSSYEQYF.

The V gene is TRBV7-2, the J gene TRBJ2-3; D uncertain. CDR3 length: 13 amino acids. V was pared by 4 bases and J by 5 bases, with 10 bases between. Germline V gives CDR1 SGHTA, CDR2 FQGNSA. Here the CDR3 DNA reads TGTGCCAGCAGCTCCAGAGCAGGAGATACGCAGTATTTT. Translated, it gives CASSSRAGDTQYF.

The chain couples TRBV6-1 to TRBJ2-5; 13 nucleotides match TRBD2. Germline V gene sequence: CDR1 MNHNS, CDR2 SASEGT. Trimming removed 4 bases from V and 4 bases from J; junction bases left unmatched: 9. The length of the CDR3 is 17 residues. This chain's CDR3 is CASSGTSGSVRGETQYF. CDR3 nucleotide sequence: TGTGCCAGCAGTGGGACTAGCGGGAGCGTCAGAGGAGAGACCCAGTACTTC.

This rearrangement joins TRBV3-1 (or the pseudogene TRBV3-2) to TRBJ1-1; D remains unclear. The CDR3 sequence is 13 residues long. Trimming removed 1 base from V and 0 bases from J, with 3 bases in between. Germline V gene data show CDR1 as LGHDT and CDR2 as YNNKEL (reference sequence). The CDR3, as DNA: TGTGCCAGCAGCCAAGTAGTGAACACTGAAGCTTTCTTT. This translates into CASSQVVNTEAFF.

The J gene is TRBJ1-5, the V gene TRBV6-2 or TRBV6-3; tentatively, D is TRBD1 (5 bases). Germline assignment: CDR1 MNHEY and CDR2 SVGEGT. The length of the CDR3 is 19 residues. V lost 0 bases, J lost 7 bases, and 25 bases lay in between. The CDR3 DNA reads as TGTGCCAGCAGTTACTCGCTGGGCAGGGACTCCCCGCAAAAACAGCCCCAGCATTTT. This encodes CASSYSLGRDSPQKQPQHF.

The rearrangement links TRBV5-4 to TRBJ2-2, with D unresolved. There are 13 residues in the CDR3. V was trimmed by 0 bases and J by 7 bases, leaving 7 bases between them. Germline V gene sequence: CDR1 SGHNT, CDR2 YYREEE (reference sequence). The CDR3: CASSLAVGGELFF. CDR3 in DNA: TGTGCCAGCAGCTTGGCCGTCGGCGGGGAGCTGTTTTTT.

The J gene is TRBJ2-2, the V gene TRBV18; tentatively, D is TRBD2 (6 bases). The CDR3 covers 12 residues. Trimming shortened V by 5 bases and J by 6 bases, and 7 bases separated the two germline ends. Germline assignment: CDR1 KGHSH and CDR2 LQKENI. The DNA for the CDR3 is TGTGCCAGCTCATCTAGCGCCGGGGAGCTGTTTTTT. This encodes CASSSSAGELFF.

This chain links TRBV12-3 or TRBV12-4 with TRBJ2-7; TRBD1 agrees at 9 bases. The CDR3 runs to 13 residues. V lost 4 bases and J lost 9; bases outside the gene matches: 7. The CDR3 is CASSSGTGQGQYF. The CDR3 DNA follows: TGTGCCAGCAGTTCCGGGACAGGGCAAGGGCAGTACTTC.

The chain joins TRBV18 to TRBJ2-1, with 7 bases identical to TRBD1. After removal of 1 base from V and 4 bases from J, the junction contained 1 base not matched to a gene. The V gene's germline CDR1 is KGHSH and CDR2 LQKENI. The length of the CDR3 is 14 residues. The CDR3 region is CASSPRTGYNEQFF. CDR3 bases: TGTGCCAGCTCACCACGGACAGGTTACAATGAGCAGTTCTTC.

This rearrangement joins TRBV6-1 to TRBJ1-2, with D maybe TRBD1 (6 bases). Germline CDR1 is MNHNS and CDR2 is SASEGT. V lost 2 bases and J 3 bases, leaving 19 bases between the germline ends. The CDR3 runs to 17 residues. CDR3 sequence (DNA): TGTGCCAGCAGTGAAAGCATCTTGGAGGCAGGGGACTATGGCTACACCTTC. The encoded protein is CASSESILEAGDYGYTF.

The chain carries TRBV6-5 and TRBJ1-2; the D gene is possibly TRBD1 (6 bases). CDR3 size: 14 residues. Trimming took 4 bases from V and 8 from J, leaving 17 bases between them. In germline, CDR1 is MNHEY, CDR2 SVGAGI. The DNA for the CDR3 is TGTGCCAGCAGTTCGCTCGGGGGGCAGGAAGGCTACACCTTC. Its protein is CASSSLGGQEGYTF.

In this sample, this clone turned up a few times. V usage is TRBV28 and J usage is TRBJ1-2; 8 bases line up with TRBD1. Trimming took 4 bases from V and 4 from J; bases not matched to a gene: 8. The CDR3 runs 15 residues. CDR1 MDHEN and CDR2 SYDVKM come from the germline V gene. Here the CDR3 DNA reads TGTGCCAGCAGTTACCGAGACGGGACAGGCTATGGCTACACCTTC. Amino acid sequence: CASSYRDGTGYGYTF.